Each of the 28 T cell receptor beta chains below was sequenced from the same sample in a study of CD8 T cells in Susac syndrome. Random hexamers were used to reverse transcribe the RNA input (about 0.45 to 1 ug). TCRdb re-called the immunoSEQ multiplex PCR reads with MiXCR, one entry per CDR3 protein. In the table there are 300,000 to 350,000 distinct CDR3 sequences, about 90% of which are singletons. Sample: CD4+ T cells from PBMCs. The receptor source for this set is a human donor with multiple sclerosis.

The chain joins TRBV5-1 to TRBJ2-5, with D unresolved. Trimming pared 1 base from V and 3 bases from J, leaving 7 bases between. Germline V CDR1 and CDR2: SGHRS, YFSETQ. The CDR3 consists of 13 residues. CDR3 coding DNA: TGCGCCAGCAGCTTGCAATCGGAAGAGACCCAGTACTTC. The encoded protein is CASSLQSEETQYF.

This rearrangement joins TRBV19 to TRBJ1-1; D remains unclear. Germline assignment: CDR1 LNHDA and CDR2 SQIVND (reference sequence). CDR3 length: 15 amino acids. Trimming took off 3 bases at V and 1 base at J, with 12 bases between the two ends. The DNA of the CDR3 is TGTGCCAGTAGTATCTCTGGCGCCGGGAACACTGAAGCTTTCTTT. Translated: CASSISGAGNTEAFF.

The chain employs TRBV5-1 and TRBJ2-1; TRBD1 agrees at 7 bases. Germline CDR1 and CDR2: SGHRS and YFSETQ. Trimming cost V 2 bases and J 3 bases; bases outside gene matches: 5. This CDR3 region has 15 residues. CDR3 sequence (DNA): TGCGCCAGCAGCTTTTCCGGGACAGACTACAATGAGCAGTTCTTC. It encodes CASSFSGTDYNEQFF.

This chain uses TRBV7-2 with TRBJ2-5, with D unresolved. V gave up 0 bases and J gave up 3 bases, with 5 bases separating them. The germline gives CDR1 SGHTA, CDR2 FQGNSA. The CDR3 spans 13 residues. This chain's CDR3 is CASSLAGKETQYF. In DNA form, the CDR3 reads TGTGCCAGCAGCTTAGCGGGAAAAGAGACCCAGTACTTC.

The chain's CDR3 is CASSQGADPDTYEQYF. The DNA for the CDR3 is TGCGCCAGCAGCCAAGGCGCGGACCCAGACACCTACGAGCAGTACTTC. This chain uses TRBV4-3 with TRBJ2-7, with D unresolved. The V gene's germline CDR1 is LGHNA and CDR2 YSLEER. The CDR3 spans 16 residues. Trimming pared 1 base from V and 2 bases from J, leaving 15 bases between.

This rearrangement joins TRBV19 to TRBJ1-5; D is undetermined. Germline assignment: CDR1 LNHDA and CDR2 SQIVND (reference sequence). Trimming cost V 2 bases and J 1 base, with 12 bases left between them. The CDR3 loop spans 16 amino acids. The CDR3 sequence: CASSISPRMSNQPQHF. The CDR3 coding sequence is TGTGCCAGTAGTATATCCCCCCGAATGAGCAATCAGCCCCAGCATTTT.

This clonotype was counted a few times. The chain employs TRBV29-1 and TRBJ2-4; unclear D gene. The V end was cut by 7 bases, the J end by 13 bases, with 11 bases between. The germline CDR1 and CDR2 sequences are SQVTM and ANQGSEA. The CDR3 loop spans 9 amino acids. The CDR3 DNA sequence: TGCAGCGCTCCGGGTCCGCAGTACTTC. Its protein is CSAPGPQYF.

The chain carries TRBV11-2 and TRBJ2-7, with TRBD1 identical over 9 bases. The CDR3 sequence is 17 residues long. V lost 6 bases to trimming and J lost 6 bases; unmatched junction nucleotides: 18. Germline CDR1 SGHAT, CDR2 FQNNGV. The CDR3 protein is CASRTLGTGNRRFEQYF. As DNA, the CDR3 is TGTGCCAGCAGGACGCTGGGGACAGGGAATCGCCGATTCGAGCAGTACTTC.

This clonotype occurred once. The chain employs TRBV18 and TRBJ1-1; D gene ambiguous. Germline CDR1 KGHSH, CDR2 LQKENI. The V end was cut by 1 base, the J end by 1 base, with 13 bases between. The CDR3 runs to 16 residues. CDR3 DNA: TGTGCCAGCTCACCACAGGTCAGCAGTTCGAACACTGAAGCTTTCTTT. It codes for CASSPQVSSSNTEAFF.

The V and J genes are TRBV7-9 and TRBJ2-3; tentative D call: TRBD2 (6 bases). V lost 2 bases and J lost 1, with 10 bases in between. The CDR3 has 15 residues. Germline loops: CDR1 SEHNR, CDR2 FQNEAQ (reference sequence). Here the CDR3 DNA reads TGTGCCAGCAGCTTACGGGAGCCCCGCACAGATACGCAGTATTTT. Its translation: CASSLREPRTDTQYF.

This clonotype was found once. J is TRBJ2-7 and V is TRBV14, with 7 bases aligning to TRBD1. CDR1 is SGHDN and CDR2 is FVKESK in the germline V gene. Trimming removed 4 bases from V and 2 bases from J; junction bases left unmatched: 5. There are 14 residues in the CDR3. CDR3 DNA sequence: TGTGCCAGCAGCCGGGGACAGCTACCCTACGAGCAGTACTTC. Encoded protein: CASSRGQLPYEQYF.

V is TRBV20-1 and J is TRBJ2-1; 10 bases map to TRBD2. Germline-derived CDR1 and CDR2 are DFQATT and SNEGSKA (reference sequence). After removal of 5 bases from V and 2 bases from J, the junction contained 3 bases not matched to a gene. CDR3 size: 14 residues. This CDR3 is CSAWTSGPYNEQFF. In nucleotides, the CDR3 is TGCAGTGCTTGGACTAGCGGTCCCTACAATGAGCAGTTCTTC.

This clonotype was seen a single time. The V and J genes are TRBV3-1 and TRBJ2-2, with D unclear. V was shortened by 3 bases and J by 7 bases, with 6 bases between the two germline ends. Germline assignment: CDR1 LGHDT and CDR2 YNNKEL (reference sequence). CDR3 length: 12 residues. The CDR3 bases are TGTGCCAGCAGCCATTCTAGCGGGGAGCTGTTTTTT. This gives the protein CASSHSSGELFF.

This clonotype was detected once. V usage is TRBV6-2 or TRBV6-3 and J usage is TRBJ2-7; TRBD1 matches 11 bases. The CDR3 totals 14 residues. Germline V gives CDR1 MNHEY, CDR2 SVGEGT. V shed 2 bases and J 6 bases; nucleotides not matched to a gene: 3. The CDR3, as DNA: TGTGCCAGCAGTTACCGGACAGGGGGCATCGAGCAGTACTTC. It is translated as CASSYRTGGIEQYF.

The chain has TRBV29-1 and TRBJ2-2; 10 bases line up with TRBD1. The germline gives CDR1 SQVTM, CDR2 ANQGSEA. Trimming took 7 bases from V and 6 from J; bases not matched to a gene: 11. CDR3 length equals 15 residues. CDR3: CSATPGTGVSGELFF. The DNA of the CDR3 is TGCAGCGCGACCCCCGGGACAGGGGTTTCCGGGGAGCTGTTTTTT.

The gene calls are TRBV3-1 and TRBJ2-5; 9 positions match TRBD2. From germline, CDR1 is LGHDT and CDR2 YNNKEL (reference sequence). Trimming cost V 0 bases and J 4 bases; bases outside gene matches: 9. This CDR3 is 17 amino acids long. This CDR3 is CASSQDRAGGPVETQYF. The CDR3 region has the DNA TGTGCCAGCAGCCAAGATCGTGCGGGAGGGCCTGTAGAGACCCAGTACTTC.

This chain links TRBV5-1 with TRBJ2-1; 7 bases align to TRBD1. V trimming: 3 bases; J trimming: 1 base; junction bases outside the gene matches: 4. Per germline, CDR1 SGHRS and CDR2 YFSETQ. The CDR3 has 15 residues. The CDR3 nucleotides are TGCGCCAGCAGCTCATGGGACAGTTCCTACAATGAGCAGTTCTTC. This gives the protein CASSSWDSSYNEQFF.

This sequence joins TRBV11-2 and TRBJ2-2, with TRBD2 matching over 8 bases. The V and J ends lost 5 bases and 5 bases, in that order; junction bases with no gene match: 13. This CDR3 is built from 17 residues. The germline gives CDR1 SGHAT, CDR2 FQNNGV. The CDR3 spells CASSLAPTTGGTGELFF. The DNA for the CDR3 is TGTGCCAGCAGCCTCGCTCCGACGACGGGAGGGACCGGGGAGCTGTTTTTT.

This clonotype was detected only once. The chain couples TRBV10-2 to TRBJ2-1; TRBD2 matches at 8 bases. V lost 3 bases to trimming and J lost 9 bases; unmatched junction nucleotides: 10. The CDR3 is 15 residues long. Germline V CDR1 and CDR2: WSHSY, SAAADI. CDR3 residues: CASSEPGRAFGEQFF. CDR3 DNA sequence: TGCGCCAGCAGTGAACCCGGGAGGGCCTTCGGTGAGCAGTTCTTC.

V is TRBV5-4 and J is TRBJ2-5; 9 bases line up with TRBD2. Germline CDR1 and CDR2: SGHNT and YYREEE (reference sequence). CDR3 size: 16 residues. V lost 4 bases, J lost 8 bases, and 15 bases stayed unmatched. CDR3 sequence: CASSLESSGRSDTQYF. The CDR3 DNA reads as TGTGCCAGCAGCCTTGAAAGTAGCGGGAGAAGCGACACCCAGTACTTC.

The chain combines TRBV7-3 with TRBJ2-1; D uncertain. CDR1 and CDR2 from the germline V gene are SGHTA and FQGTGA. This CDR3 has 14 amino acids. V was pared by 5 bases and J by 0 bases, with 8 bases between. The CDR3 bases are TGTGCCAGCAGCCACGTGGGCTCCTACAATGAGCAGTTCTTC. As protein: CASSHVGSYNEQFF.

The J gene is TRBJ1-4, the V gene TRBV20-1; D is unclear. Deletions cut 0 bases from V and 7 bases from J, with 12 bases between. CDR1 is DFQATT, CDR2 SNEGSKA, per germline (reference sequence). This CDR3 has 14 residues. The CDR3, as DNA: TGCAGTGCTAGAGATACTCTGGGGTCTGAAAAACTGTTTTTT. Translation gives CSARDTLGSEKLFF.

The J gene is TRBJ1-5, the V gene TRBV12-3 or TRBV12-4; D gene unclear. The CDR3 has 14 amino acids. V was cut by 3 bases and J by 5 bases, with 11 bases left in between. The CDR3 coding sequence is TGTGCCAGCAGTTTCGGGGAATTCGATCAGCCCCAGCATTTT. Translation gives CASSFGEFDQPQHF.

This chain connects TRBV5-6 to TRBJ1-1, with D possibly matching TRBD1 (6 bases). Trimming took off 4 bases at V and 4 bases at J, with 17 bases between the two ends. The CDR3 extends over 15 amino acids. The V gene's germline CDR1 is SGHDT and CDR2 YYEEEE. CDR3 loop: CASSVYTGSLTEAFF. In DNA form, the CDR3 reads TGTGCCAGCAGCGTATACACAGGGAGCCTCACTGAAGCTTTCTTT.

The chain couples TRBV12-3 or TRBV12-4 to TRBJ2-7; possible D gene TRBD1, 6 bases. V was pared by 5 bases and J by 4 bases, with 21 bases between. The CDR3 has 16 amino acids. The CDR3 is CASSPPRRQGRYEQYF. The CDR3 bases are TGTGCCAGCAGTCCCCCTAGGCGGCAGGGGAGATACGAGCAGTACTTC.

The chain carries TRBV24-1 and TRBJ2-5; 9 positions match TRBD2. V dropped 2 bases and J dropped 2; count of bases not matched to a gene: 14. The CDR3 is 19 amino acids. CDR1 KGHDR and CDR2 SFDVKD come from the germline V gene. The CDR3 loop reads CATSDSRRATSGLQETQYF. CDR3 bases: TGTGCCACCAGTGATTCCCGACGGGCTACTAGCGGGCTTCAAGAGACCCAGTACTTC.

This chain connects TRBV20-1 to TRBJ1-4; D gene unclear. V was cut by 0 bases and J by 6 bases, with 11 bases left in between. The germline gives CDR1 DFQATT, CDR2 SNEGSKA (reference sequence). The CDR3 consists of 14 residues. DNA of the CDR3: TGCAGTGCTAGAGATAGGATGGGCTATGAAAAACTGTTTTTT. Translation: CSARDRMGYEKLFF.

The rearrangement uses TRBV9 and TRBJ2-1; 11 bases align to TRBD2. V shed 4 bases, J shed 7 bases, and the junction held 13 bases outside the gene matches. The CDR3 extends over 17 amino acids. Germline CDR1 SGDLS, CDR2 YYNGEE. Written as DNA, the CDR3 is TGTGCCAGCAGCCCACGGAACCTAGCGGGGGGTACTAATGAGCAGTTCTTC. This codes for CASSPRNLAGGTNEQFF. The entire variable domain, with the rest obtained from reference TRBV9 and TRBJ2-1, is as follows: DSGVTQTPKHLITATGQRVTLRCSPRSGDLSVYWYQQSLDQGLQFLIQYYNGEERAKGNILERFSAQQFPDLHSELNLSSLELGDSALYFCASSPRNLAGGTNEQFFGPGTRLTVL.